One and the same sample provided the 16 T cell receptor beta chains below, sequenced in a study of T cell clones after liver transplantation. Sequencing was performed with immunoSEQ multiplex PCR; in TCRdb, only in-frame clones are kept and a portion is missing. The sample has over 100,000 clones, 75% to 90% seen once. Sequencing used CD4+ T cells from blood, obtained before liver transplant. These receptors were collected from a human donor who received a liver transplant.

This clone was observed a few times. The chain employs TRBV19 and TRBJ2-2; 9 bases fit TRBD1. This CDR3 is built from 15 residues. The trim removed 4 bases at V and 4 bases at J, leaving 4 bases unmatched. Germline V gene lookup returns CDR1 LNHDA and CDR2 SQIVND (reference sequence). CDR3 in DNA: TGTGCCAGTAGTAAGGGACAGGGTCCCACCGGGGAGCTGTTTTTT. Translated: CASSKGQGPTGELFF.

This sequence joins TRBV6-4 and TRBJ2-1; TRBD1 or TRBD2 may be the D gene (5 bases each). The V gene's germline CDR1 is MRHNA and CDR2 SNTAGT. This CDR3 is 14 amino acids long. The germline V and J ends were trimmed by 2 bases and 4 bases, with 9 bases remaining between them. The CDR3: CASSDGGPYNEQFF. CDR3 nucleotide sequence: TGTGCCAGCAGTGACGGGGGACCGTACAATGAGCAGTTCTTC.

As for this clone: The junction departs from germline at one end; a sequencing error may be responsible. V and J are TRBV27 and TRBJ2-7; the D is unclear. This CDR3 has 16 residues. The germline gives CDR1 MNHEY, CDR2 SMNVEV (reference sequence). The CDR3 DNA is TGTACCAGCAGTTTAGGTTGGCGTTCTATACTCTACGAGCAGTACTTC. Translated: CTSSLGWRSILYEQYF.

The sample holds one count of this clone. The chain combines TRBV5-4 with TRBJ2-5; D is ambiguous. Germline lookup yields CDR1 SGHNT and CDR2 YYREEE (reference sequence). The CDR3 is 14 amino acids. V lost 1 base to trimming and J lost 2 bases, with 9 bases between them. The CDR3 spells CASSLRSEQETQYF. The CDR3 DNA reads as TGTGCCAGCAGCTTGCGGTCAGAACAAGAGACCCAGTACTTC.

J is TRBJ1-1 and V is TRBV9, with a possible D match to TRBD1 (6 bases). CDR1 and CDR2 (germline): SGDLS, YYNGEE. The CDR3 loop spans 14 amino acids. V was trimmed by 1 base and J by 1 base, leaving 8 bases between them. The CDR3 DNA reads TGTGCCAGCAGCGTAAGACAGGCGAACACTGAAGCTTTCTTT. Its protein product is CASSVRQANTEAFF. Based on the CDR3 plus reference TRBV9 and TRBJ1-1, the full variable domain is DSGVTQTPKHLITATGQRVTLRCSPRSGDLSVYWYQQSLDQGLQFLIQYYNGEERAKGNILERFSAQQFPDLHSELNLSSLELGDSALYFCASSVRQANTEAFFGQGTRLTVV.

The J gene is TRBJ2-1, the V gene TRBV19; D might be TRBD2 (5 bases). Trimming removed 8 bases from V and 2 bases from J, with 10 bases in between. The CDR3 runs to 13 residues. Looked up from germline, CDR1 is LNHDA and CDR2 is SQIVND (reference sequence). CDR3 region: CASEDLTYNEQFF. The CDR3 bases are TGTGCCAGTGAGGACTTAACCTACAATGAGCAGTTCTTC.

The J gene is TRBJ2-3, the V gene TRBV7-8; 10 positions agree with TRBD2. CDR3 length: 17 amino acids. The V gene's germline CDR1 is SGHVS and CDR2 FQNEAQ. With 5 bases clipped from V and 5 bases from J, the junction kept 13 bases outside the gene matches. DNA for the CDR3: TGTGCCAGCAGCATCCTTCCGAGCGGGGGGGTACAAGATACGCAGTATTTT. This gives the protein CASSILPSGGVQDTQYF. The variable domain in full, completed from reference TRBV7-8 and TRBJ2-3, reads GAGVSQSPRYKVAKRGQDVALRCDPISGHVSLFWYQQALGQGPEFLTYFQNEAQLDKSGLPSDRFFAERPEGSVSTLKIQRTQQEDSAVYLCASSILPSGGVQDTQYFGPGTRLTVL.

V is TRBV21-1 and J is TRBJ2-3. TRBV21-1 is flagged as a pseudogene. The CDR3 is 12 amino acids. CDR3 amino acids: CASSKRRNTQYF. The CDR3, as DNA: TGTGCCAGCAGCAAACGGCGTAATACGCAGTATTTT.

J is TRBJ1-6 and V is TRBV5-1; 9 positions agree with TRBD1. Germline CDR1 and CDR2: SGHRS and YFSETQ. The J segment lost 8 bases and the V segment lost 5 bases, leaving 2 bases of the junction unmatched. The CDR3 has 13 residues. The CDR3 spells CASSRDRDSPLHF. CDR3 DNA: TGCGCCAGCAGTCGGGACAGGGATTCACCCCTCCACTTT. Using reference TRBV5-1 and TRBJ1-6 for the parts outside the CDR3, the full variable domain is KAGVTQTPRYLIKTRGQQVTLSCSPISGHRSVSWYQQTPGQGLQFLFEYFSETQRNKGNFPGRFSGRQFSNSRSEMNVSTLELGDSALYLCASSRDRDSPLHFGNGTRLTVT.

This clone has only one observation. The DNA for the CDR3 is TGCGCCAGCAGCCCGGGGCGGGGGGCCACTGAAGCTTTCTTT. Translation: CASSPGRGATEAFF. This rearrangement joins TRBV4-3 to TRBJ1-1, with D maybe TRBD1 (6 bases). Trimming took 4 bases from V and 4 from J, leaving 13 bases between them. This CDR3 is built from 14 residues. Looked up from germline, CDR1 is LGHNA and CDR2 is YSLEER.

The J gene is TRBJ1-1, the V gene TRBV5-5; D is unclear. Germline loops: CDR1 SGHKS, CDR2 YYEKEE (reference sequence). Trimming stripped 0 bases from V and 6 bases from J, with 9 bases between. This CDR3 contains 13 residues. CDR3 bases: TGTGCCAGCAGCTTGGTAATTGTATCTGAAGCTTTCTTT. Translated, it gives CASSLVIVSEAFF.

The V call is TRBV29-1, the J call TRBJ2-7; 7 positions agree with TRBD1. Germline assignment: CDR1 SQVTM and CDR2 ANQGSEA. This CDR3 region has 13 residues. V gave up 4 bases and J gave up 4 bases; unmatched junction bases: 7. CDR3: CSVVRDSNYEQYF. CDR3 sequence (DNA): TGCAGCGTTGTCCGGGACAGCAATTACGAGCAGTACTTC.

The chain uses TRBV7-2 and TRBJ1-4, with 7 bases that match TRBD1. The germline gives CDR1 SGHTA, CDR2 FQGNSA. V lost 6 bases, J lost 2 bases, and 0 bases stayed unmatched. CDR3 length: 13 amino acids. Here the CDR3 DNA reads TGTGCCAGCAGGGACAGGACTAATGAAAAACTGTTTTTT. As protein: CASRDRTNEKLFF. Filled out from reference TRBV7-2 and TRBJ1-4, the complete variable domain reads GAGVSQSPSNKVTEKGKDVELRCDPISGHTALYWYRQSLGQGLEFLIYFQGNSAPDKSGLPSDRFSAERTGGSVSTLTIQRTQQEDSAVYLCASRDRTNEKLFFGSGTQLSVL.

This rearrangement joins TRBV5-1 to TRBJ2-3, with a tentative D call TRBD1 (5 bases). CDR3 size: 14 residues. Per germline, CDR1 SGHRS and CDR2 YFSETQ. Trimming removed 0 bases from V and 4 bases from J, with 9 bases in between. The CDR3: CASSLDWGPDTQYF. The DNA for the CDR3 is TGCGCCAGCAGCTTGGATTGGGGCCCAGATACGCAGTATTTT.

The chain joins TRBV19 to TRBJ1-2; D gene unclear. CDR3 size: 13 residues. Germline CDR1 is LNHDA and CDR2 is SQIVND (reference sequence). Trimming left V 3 bases short and J 8 bases short, with 13 bases between. The CDR3 sequence is CASSMEPTRGYTF. The CDR3 bases are TGTGCCAGTAGTATGGAACCTACAAGGGGCTACACCTTC.

The V call is TRBV25-1, the J call TRBJ2-1, with 7 bases matching TRBD1. Per germline, CDR1 MGHDK and CDR2 SYGVNS. V was pared by 4 bases and J by 1 base, with 4 bases of the junction left unmatched. The CDR3 sequence is 15 residues long. DNA for the CDR3: TGTGCCAGCAGTGGATCGACAGGGTCCTACAATGAGCAGTTCTTC. This encodes CASSGSTGSYNEQFF.